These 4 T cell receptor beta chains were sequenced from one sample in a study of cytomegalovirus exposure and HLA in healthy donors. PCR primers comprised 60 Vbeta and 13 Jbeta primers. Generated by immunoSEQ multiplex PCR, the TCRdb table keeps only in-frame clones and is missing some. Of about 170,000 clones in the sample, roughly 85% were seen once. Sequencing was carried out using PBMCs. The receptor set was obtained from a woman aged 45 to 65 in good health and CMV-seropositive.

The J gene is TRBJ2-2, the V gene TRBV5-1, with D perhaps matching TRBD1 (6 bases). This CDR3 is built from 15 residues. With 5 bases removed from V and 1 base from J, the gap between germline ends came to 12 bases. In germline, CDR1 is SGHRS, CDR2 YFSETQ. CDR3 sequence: CASRSIGGNTGELFF. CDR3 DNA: TGCGCCAGCAGGTCTATAGGGGGGAACACCGGGGAGCTGTTTTTT.

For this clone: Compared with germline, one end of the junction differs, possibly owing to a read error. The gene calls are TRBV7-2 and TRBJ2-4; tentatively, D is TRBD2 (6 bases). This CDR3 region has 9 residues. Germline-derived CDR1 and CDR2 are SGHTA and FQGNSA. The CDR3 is CASSSGGDF. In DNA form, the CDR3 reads TGTGCCAGCAGCTCCGGGGGAGACTTC.

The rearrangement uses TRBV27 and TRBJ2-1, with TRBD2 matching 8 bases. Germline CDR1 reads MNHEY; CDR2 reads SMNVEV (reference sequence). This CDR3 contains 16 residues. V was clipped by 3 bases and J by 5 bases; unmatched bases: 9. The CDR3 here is CASSFLSGRGHNEQFF. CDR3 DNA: TGTGCCAGCAGTTTTCTCAGCGGGAGAGGTCACAATGAGCAGTTCTTC.

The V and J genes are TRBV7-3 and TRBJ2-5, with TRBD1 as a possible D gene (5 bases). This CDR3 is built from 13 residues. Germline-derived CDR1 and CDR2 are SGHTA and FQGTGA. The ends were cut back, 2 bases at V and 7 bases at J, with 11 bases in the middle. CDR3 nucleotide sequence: TGTGCCAGCAGCTTACAGGGCCCGGGGACCCAGTACTTC. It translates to CASSLQGPGTQYF.